The clone carrying this T cell receptor beta chain was detected only once. The antigen is undetermined. Profiling relied on immunoSEQ multiplex PCR, and the TCRdb table lists in-frame clones only, not all of them. Of 100,000 to 120,000 clones listed, over 85% were seen once; the top ten hold approximately 1.2%. The data originate from a study of siplizumab effects on memory and regulatory T cells. Whole-study results and caveats: Alloreactive sequences tracing back to unstimulated CD4+ memory cells fell significantly with siplizumab. Suppressive capability of dividing Tregs from siplizumab cultures went unverified. Unstimulated naive T cells seemed to show more diversity than memory cells did, and they also seemed to be among the major contributors to the alloresponse.

Source material: CD4+ T cells sorted from blood. The origin of this receptor is a human donor in good health.

The CDR3 coding sequence is TGTGCCAGCTCACCACCCGGGACAGGGGAGAATTCACCCCTCCACTTT. This sequence encodes CASSPPGTGENSPLHF. The chain has TRBV18 and TRBJ1-6; 10 nucleotides line up with TRBD1. The germline CDR1 and CDR2 sequences are KGHSH and LQKENI. The CDR3 length is 16 residues. Trimming cost V 0 bases and J 7 bases; bases outside gene matches: 3.